This T cell receptor (beta chain) was captured in a study of spatial heterogeneity in lung cancer. At the level of the study: The study consistently detected more beta-chain than alpha-chain sequences. Findings and caveats of the study: The study found that expanded intratumoral alpha and beta TCR counts tracked tumor mutation counts.

TCRdb recomputed calls from the 5' RACE reads with MiXCR, one row per CDR3 protein. The table lists 2,200 or so distinct CDR3 sequences, 11% of them singletons. The length of the CDR3 is 14 residues. The V end lost 1 base, the J end lost 5 bases, and 7 bases lay between the germline ends. The germline gives CDR1 SGHDT, CDR2 YYEEEE. This clonotype is labeled medium-sized. Its antigen is as yet unknown. Time point: sample taken at primary tumor resection. The clonotype comes from a female donor with early-stage non-small cell lung cancer. The chain uses TRBV5-6 and TRBJ1-6; D ambiguous. The material was lung tumor tissue, obtained at surgery. CDR3 region: CASSLFLHNSPLHF. For the CDR3, the DNA is TGTGCCAGCAGCTTGTTCTTACATAATTCACCCCTCCACTTT.